Sequencing of this TCR beta chain was carried out in a study of beta chain features in type 1 diabetes. Looking at the study overall: In age, gender and cell yields, patients were similar to healthy donors.

Study conclusions and caveats: Sequencing used cDNA, and cells with high TCR expression could therefore be over-represented. A moderate, significant TCRB CDR3 shortening appeared in type 1 diabetes across four CD4+ subsets.

CDR1 is LNHDA, CDR2 SQIVND, per germline (reference sequence). The CDR3 totals 15 residues. V shed 5 bases, J shed 6 bases, and the junction held 8 bases outside the gene matches. The investigators reverse transcribed all of the isolated RNA, so they sequenced expressed TCRB transcripts. Sequenced naive, central memory and regulatory T cell samples produced an average of around 3.8 million reads. Repertoires were generated with immunoSEQ multiplex PCR, while TCRdb's copy carries only in-frame clones and drops some. The sample records approximately 730,000 clones, 13% being singletons. This clone was observed a handful of times. Its antigen is unknown.

The chain joins TRBV19 to TRBJ2-7, with 12 bases identical to TRBD1. Input material: naive CD4+ T cells from blood. This TCR came from a man aged 18 to 30 with type 1 diabetes. The CDR3 loop is CASSGGTGGLIEQYF. For the CDR3, the DNA is TGTGCCAGTAGTGGCGGGACAGGGGGCTTAATCGAGCAGTACTTC.